This T cell receptor (beta chain) was recovered during a study of shared clonotypes between healthy human individuals. Deep-level assay runs were performed. In replicate PCRs of sorted subsets, around 0.2 ug DNA, approximately 28,000 T cell genomes, was used. Assay: immunoSEQ multiplex PCR; the TCRdb copy retains only in-frame clones and omits some. Of about 660,000 clones listed, around 72% are singletons. Trimming stripped 3 bases from V and 2 bases from J, with 7 bases between. The CDR3 covers 13 residues. The germline gives CDR1 MGHDK, CDR2 SYGVNS. This chain links TRBV25-1 with TRBJ2-5; D unresolved. The sequence derives from a woman aged 30 to 39 in good health. Sequencing was performed on memory CD4+ T cells sorted from blood. Specified subset: CD45RA-negative fraction. The CDR3 nucleotides are TGTGCCAGCAGTGATGGCAGTCAAGAGACCCAGTACTTC. It encodes CASSDGSQETQYF.